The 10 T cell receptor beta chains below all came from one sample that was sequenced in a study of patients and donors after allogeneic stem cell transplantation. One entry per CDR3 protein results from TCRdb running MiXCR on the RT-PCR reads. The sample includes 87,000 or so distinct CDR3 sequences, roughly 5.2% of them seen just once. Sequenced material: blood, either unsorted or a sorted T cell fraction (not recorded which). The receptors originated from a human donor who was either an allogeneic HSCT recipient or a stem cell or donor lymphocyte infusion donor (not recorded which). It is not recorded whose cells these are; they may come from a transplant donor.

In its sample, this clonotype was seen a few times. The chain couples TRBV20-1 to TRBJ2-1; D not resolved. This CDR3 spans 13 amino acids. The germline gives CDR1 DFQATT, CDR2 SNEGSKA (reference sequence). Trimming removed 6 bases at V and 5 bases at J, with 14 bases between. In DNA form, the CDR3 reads TGCAGTGCCCCTCCACAGATCAACAATGAGCAGTTCTTC. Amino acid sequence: CSAPPQINNEQFF.

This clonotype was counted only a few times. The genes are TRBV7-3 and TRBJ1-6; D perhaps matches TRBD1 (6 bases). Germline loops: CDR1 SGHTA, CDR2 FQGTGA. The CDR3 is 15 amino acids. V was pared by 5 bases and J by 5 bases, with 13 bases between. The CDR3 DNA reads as TGTGCCAGCAGCCCTACCGGGACAAATAATTCACCCCTCCACTTT. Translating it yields CASSPTGTNNSPLHF.

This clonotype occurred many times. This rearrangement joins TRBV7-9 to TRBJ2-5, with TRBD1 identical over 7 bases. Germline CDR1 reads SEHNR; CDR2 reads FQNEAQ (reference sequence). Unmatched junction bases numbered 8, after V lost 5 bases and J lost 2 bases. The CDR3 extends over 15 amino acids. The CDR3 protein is CASSLTGTAQETQYF. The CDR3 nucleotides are TGTGCCAGCAGCCTCACCGGGACAGCACAAGAGACCCAGTACTTC. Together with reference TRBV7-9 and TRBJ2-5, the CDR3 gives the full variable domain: DTGVSQNPRHKITKRGQNVTFRCDPISEHNRLYWYRQTLGQGPEFLTYFQNEAQLEKSRLLSDRFSAERPKGSFSTLEIQRTEQGDSAMYLCASSLTGTAQETQYFGPGTRLLVL.

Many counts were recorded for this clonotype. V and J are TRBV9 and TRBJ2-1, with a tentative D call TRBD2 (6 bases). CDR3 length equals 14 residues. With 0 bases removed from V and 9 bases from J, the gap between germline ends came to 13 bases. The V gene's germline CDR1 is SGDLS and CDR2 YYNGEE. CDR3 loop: CASSVAEGRGEQFF. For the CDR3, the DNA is TGTGCCAGCAGCGTAGCGGAGGGGCGGGGTGAGCAGTTCTTC.

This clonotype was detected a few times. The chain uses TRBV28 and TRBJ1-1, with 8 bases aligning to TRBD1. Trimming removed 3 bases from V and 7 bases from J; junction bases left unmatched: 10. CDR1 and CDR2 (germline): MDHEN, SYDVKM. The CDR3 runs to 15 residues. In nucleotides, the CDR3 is TGTGCCAGCAGTTTGACCGGACAGGGAATAGTTGAAGCTTTCTTT. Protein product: CASSLTGQGIVEAFF.

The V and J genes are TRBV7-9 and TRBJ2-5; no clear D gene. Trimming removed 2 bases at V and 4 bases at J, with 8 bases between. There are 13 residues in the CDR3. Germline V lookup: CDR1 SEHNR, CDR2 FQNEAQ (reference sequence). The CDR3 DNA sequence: TGTGCCAGCAGCTTATTCGAGCGAGAGACCCAGTACTTC. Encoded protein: CASSLFERETQYF.

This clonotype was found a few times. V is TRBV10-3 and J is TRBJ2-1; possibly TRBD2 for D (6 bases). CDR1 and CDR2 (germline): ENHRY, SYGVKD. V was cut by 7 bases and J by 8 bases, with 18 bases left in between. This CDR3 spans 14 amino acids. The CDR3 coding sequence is TGTGCCATCATGGGGGGTGGAGCACGGCATGAGCAGTTCTTC. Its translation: CAIMGGGARHEQFF.

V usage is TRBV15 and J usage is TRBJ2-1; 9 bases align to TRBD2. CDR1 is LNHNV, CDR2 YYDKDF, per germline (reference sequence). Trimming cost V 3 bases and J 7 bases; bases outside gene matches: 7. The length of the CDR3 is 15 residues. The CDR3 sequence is CATSSLAGVGNEQFF. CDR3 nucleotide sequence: TGTGCCACCAGCAGTTTAGCGGGAGTGGGGAATGAGCAGTTCTTC.

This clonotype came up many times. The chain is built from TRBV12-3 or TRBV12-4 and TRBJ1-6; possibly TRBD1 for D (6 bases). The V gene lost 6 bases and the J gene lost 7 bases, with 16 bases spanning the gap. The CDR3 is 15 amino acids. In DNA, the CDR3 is TGTGCCAGCAGCAAACTTGGGACACGGAATTCACCCCTCCACTTT. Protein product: CASSKLGTRNSPLHF.

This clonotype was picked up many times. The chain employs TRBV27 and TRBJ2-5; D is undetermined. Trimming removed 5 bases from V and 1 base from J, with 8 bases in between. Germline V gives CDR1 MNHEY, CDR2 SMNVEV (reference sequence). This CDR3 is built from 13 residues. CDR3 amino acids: CASSLQTQETQYF. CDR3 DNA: TGTGCCAGCAGTCTACAGACCCAAGAGACCCAGTACTTC.